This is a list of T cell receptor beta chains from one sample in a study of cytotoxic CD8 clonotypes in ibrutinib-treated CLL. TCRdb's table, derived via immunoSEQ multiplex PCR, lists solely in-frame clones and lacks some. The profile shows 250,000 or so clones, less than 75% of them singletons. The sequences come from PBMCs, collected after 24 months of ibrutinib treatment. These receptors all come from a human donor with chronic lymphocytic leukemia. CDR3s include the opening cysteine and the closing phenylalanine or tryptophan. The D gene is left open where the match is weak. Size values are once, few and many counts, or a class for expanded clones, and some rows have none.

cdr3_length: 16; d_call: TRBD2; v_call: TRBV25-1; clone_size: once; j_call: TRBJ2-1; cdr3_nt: TGTGCCAGCAGTGGGGTAGCGGGTACCTCCTACAATGAGCAGTTCTTC; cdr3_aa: CASSGVAGTSYNEQFF
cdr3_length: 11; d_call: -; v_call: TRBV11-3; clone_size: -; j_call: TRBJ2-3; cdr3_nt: TGTGCCAGCAGCCGTACAGATACGCAGTATTTT; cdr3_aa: CASSRTDTQYF
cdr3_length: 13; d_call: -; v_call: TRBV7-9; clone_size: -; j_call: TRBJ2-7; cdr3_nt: TGTGCCAGCAGCCTTAAGGGGGGCGACGAGCAGTACTTC; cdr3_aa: CASSLKGGDEQYF
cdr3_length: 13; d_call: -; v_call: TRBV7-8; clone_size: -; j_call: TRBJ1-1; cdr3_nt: TGTGCCAGCAGCTTCCAAGAGAACACTGAAGCTTTCTTT; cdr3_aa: CASSFQENTEAFF
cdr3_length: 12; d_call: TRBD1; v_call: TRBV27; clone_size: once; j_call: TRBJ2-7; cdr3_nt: TGTGCCAGTAAAGACAGGGGGAACGAGCAGTACTTC; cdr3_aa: CASKDRGNEQYF
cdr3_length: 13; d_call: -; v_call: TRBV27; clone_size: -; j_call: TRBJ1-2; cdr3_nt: TGTGCCAGCAGTGTCAGGACTAACTATGGCTACACCTTC; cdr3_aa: CASSVRTNYGYTF
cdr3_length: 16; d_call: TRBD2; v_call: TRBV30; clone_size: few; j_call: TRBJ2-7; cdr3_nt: TGTGCCTGGAGTGTTTTCCCGACGGGGGGAGGGTCCGAGCAGTACTTC; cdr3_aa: CAWSVFPTGGGSEQYF
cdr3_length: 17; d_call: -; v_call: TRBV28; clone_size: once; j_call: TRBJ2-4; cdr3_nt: TGTGCCAGCAGTTCCACTCAACAGGGATTTGCCAAAAACATTCAGTACTTC; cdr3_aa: CASSSTQQGFAKNIQYF
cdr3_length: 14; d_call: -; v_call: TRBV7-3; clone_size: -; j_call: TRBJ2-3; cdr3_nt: TGTGCCAGCAGCTTTCGAGGAGGGCAAGATACGCAGTATTTT; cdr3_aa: CASSFRGGQDTQYF
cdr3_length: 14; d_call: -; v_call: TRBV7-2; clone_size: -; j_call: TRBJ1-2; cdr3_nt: TGTGCCAGCAGCTTTAGCTGGGAGAACTATGGCTACACCTTC; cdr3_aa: CASSFSWENYGYTF
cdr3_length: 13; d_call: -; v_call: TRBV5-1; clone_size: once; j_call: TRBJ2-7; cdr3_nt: TGCGCCAGCAGCCTGGCGACAACCTACGAGCAGTACTTC; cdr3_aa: CASSLATTYEQYF
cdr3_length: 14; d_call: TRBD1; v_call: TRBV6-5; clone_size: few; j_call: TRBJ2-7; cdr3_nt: TGTGCCAGCAGTTACTTCGACAGGGGAGGCGAGCAGTACTTC; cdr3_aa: CASSYFDRGGEQYF
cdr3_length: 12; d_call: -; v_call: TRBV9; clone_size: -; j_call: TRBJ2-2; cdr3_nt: TGTGCCAGCAGCGTAGGTTTGGGGGAGCTGTTTTTT; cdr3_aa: CASSVGLGELFF
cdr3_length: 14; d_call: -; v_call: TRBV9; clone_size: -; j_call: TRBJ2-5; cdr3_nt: TGTGCCAGCAGCGTAGCGAGTCAGGCAGAGACCCAGTACTTC; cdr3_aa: CASSVASQAETQYF
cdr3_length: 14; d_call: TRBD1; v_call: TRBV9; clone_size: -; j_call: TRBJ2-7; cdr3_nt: TGTGCCAGCAGCCCCACGACAGGGAACCACGAGCAGTACTTC; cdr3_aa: CASSPTTGNHEQYF
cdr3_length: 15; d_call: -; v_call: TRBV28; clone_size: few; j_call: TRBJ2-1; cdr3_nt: TGTGCCAGCATCACAGGAGGTAGAGTGGGAAATGAGCAGTTCTTC; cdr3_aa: CASITGGRVGNEQFF
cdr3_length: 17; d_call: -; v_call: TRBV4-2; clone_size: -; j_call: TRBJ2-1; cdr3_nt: TGTGCCAGCAGCCAAGGACACCAACCATATCCCTACAATGAGCAGTTCTTC; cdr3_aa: CASSQGHQPYPYNEQFF
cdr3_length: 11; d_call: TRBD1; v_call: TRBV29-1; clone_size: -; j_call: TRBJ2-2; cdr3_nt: TGCAGCTTCCGCAGGGGGGGGGAGCTGTTTTTT; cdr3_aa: CSFRRGGELFF
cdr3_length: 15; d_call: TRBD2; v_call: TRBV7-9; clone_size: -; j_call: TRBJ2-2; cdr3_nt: TGTGCCAGCAGCATCCCGGGACTAGCGGGCGGGGAGCTGTTTTTT; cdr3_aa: CASSIPGLAGGELFF
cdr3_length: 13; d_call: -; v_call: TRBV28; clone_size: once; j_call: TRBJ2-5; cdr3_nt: TGTGCCAGCGGGCAGACAGATCAAGAGACCCAGTACTTC; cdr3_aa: CASGQTDQETQYF
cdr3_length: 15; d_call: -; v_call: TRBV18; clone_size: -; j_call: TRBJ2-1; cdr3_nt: TGTGCCAGCTCACCCGACAATTGGGTTGACAATGAGCAGTTCTTC; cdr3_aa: CASSPDNWVDNEQFF
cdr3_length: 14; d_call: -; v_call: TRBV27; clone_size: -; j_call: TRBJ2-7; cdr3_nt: TGTGCCAGCAGTTTAGGGGTCGGTCGCTACGAGCAGTACTTC; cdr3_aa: CASSLGVGRYEQYF
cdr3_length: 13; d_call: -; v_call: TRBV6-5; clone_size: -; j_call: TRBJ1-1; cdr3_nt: TGTGCCAGCGGATGGGGGGAAGGGGCTGAAGCTTTCTTT; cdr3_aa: CASGWGEGAEAFF
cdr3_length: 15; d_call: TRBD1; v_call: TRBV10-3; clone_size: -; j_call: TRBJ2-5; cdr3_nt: TGTGCCATCAGATCCTCCCGGGACAGCCAAGAGACCCAGTACTTC; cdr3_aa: CAIRSSRDSQETQYF
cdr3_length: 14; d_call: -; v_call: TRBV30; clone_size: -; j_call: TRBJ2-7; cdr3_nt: TGTGCCTGGAGTCCGAGCGCGAGCTCCTACGAGCAGTACTTC; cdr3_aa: CAWSPSASSYEQYF
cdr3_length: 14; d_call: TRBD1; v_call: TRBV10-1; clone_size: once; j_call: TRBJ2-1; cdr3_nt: TGCGCCAGCAGTGCGGGACAGGGTAGTAATGAGCAGTTCTTC; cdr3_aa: CASSAGQGSNEQFF
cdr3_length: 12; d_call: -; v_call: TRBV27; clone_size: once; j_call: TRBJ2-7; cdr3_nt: TGTGCCAGCAGTCTTCCAGGGTTCGAGCAGTACTTC; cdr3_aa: CASSLPGFEQYF
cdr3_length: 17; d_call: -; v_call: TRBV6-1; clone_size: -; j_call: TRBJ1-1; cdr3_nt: TGTGCCAGCAGTGGGGCAGGTTTATTGTTTTTGGACACTGAAGCTTTCTTT; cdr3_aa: CASSGAGLLFLDTEAFF
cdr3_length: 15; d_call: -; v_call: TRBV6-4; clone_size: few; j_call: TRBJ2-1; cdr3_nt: TGTGCCAGCTCAAGAGGGGGTAGTTGGGGCAATGAGCAGTTCTTC; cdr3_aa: CASSRGGSWGNEQFF
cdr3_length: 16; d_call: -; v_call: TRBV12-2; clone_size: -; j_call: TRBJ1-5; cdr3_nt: TGTGCAAGTCGCTTAAGGGGGGTCTATAGCAATCAGCCCCAGCATTTT; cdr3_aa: CASRLRGVYSNQPQHF
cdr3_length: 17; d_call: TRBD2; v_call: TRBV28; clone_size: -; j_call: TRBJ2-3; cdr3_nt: TGTGCCAGCAGTTTCTTCCGACTAGCGGGGCCTAAGGATACGCAGTATTTT; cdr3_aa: CASSFFRLAGPKDTQYF
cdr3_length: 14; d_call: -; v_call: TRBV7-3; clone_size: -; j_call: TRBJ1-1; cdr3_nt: TGTGCCAGCAGCTTAACTGGGGCCGGGGATGAAGCTTTCTTT; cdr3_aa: CASSLTGAGDEAFF
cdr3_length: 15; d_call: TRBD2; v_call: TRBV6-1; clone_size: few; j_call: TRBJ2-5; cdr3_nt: TGTGCCAGCAGACCGACTAGCGGGGACCAAGAGACCCAGTACTTC; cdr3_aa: CASRPTSGDQETQYF
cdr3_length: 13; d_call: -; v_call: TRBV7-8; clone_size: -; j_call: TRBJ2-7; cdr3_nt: TGTGCCAGCAGCTTAGTTAGGCGCTACGAGCAGTACTTC; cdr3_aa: CASSLVRRYEQYF